The sequence of this T cell receptor (beta chain) was determined in a study of shared clonotypes between healthy human individuals. Overall study results and limits: The naive CD4 repertoires of several donors were compared, and approximately 5% of clonotypes were shared.

The naive CD8 fraction comprised CD45RO-negative cells positively selected for CCR7 and excluded terminally differentiated effector memory CD45RA+ cells. The CDR3 runs to 14 residues. In germline, CDR1 is MGHRA, CDR2 YSYEKL. V lost 1 base to trimming and J lost 4 bases, with 7 bases between them. Produced via immunoSEQ multiplex PCR; TCRdb's table is partial and in-frame only. The sample yields about 590,000 clones, about 95% seen once. A few counts support this clone. The antigen is not known. Specimen: naive CD8+ T cells sorted from blood. The J gene is TRBJ2-2, the V gene TRBV4-1; D is unclear. The receptor was isolated from a woman in her twenties or thirties in good health. The CDR3 protein is CASSQVQSTGELFF. CDR3 sequence (DNA): TGCGCCAGCAGCCAAGTGCAGTCCACCGGGGAGCTGTTTTTT.